This section outlines one T cell receptor (beta chain) sequence together with its context. Which antigen it targets is not known. No base quality values were provided; no much bigger clone lies one nucleotide off. The entry originates in a study of post-analysis software for immune sequencing data (dated by TCRdb to the mid-2010s). Study-level background: Disease courses on record covered relapsing-remitting, secondary progressive and progressive-relapsing multiple sclerosis, though some patients had no subtype annotation. The patient repertoires were compared against 11 previously published healthy control repertoires obtained from donors aged roughly 6 to 25 years. A subset of samples was prepared in parallel using single-end sample barcoding, then pooled and co-amplified after Illumina adapter ligation.

The CDR3 spans 14 residues, from the cysteine through the phenylalanine. The kept DNA is CDR3 alone, 42 bases in frame from the first base. V is pared back by 8 bases and J by 3 bases, with 16 bases lying between the germline termini. Study-wide conclusions, independent of this receptor: Significantly higher frequencies in patients than in controls were found for roughly five TRBV segments, including TRBV5-6, TRBV5-1 and TRBV20-1. Direct clustering with F measure showed strong co-clustering of samples prepared in the same batch, prompting a batch-effect correction. The control group was slightly older than the multiple sclerosis patient group. Multiple sclerosis patients had significantly lower normalized Chao1 diversity than controls, a result that suggests substantial peripheral T-cell clonal expansion.

To demonstrate the VDJtools post-analysis software, the study profiled TCR beta repertoires from the peripheral blood of about a dozen young patients with multiple sclerosis. The multiple sclerosis patients were children and adolescents ranging in age from about 6 to 16 years. The library was built by means of PCR. Sequencer: Illumina HiSeq 2500. To reduce PCR and sequencing biases, unique molecular identifiers were built into the TCR beta cDNA libraries. Roughly 500,000 cDNA molecules were obtained for every 1 to 10 million input T cells, so each molecule roughly corresponded to one T cell. The same protocol used for the earlier healthy control dataset was applied to prepare and sequence the patient libraries. Within a given batch, samples were prepared together, multiplexed and sequenced on the same HiSeq lane. Concerning the study's data processing: MIGEC was used to process the raw barcoded reads, and molecular identifier groups with only a single read were discarded before consensus assembly and CDR3 extraction. VDJtools was used for post-analysis of the clonotype tables, and diversity was normalized by down-sampling every dataset to the size of the smallest sample. In repertoire overlap clustering, CDR3 amino acid sequences, but not nucleotide sequences, were matched to correct batch-related cross-sample contamination. In TCRdb, the public reads were trimmed at Q25 with fastp and aligned with MiXCR, with productive beta chains retained. Every entry covers one CDR3 protein and lists the most common genes and DNA from its rows. These V and J calls originate from TCRdb's pipeline instead of the authors' own analysis. The table for this sample lists 650,000 to 900,000 distinct CDR3 sequences; 35% to 55% of them were counted only once. The ten top clones hold 4.9% of the sample.

The V gene is TRBV12-3 or TRBV12-4 and the J gene is TRBJ1-2; a confident D gene designation cannot be given. This sequence originates from a girl aged 5-17 years with multiple sclerosis. Sample: blood. The DNA sequence is as follows: TGTGCCAGCCGCCTCGTTCCCGGGGACTATGGCTACACCTTC. This is translated as CASRLVPGDYGYTF.